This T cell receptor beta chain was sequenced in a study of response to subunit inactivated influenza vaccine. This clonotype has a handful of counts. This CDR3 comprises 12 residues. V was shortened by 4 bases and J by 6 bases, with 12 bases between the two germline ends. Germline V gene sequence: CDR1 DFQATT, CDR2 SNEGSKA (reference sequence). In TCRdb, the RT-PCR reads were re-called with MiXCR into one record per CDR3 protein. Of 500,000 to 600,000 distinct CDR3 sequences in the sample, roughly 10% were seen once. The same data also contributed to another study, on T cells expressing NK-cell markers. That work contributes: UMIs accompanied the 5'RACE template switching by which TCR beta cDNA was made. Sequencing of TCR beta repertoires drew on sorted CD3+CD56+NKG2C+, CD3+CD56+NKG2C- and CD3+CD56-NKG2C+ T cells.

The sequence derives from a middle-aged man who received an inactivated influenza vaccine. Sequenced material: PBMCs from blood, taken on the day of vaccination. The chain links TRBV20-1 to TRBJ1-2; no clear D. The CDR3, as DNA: TGCAGTGCTATAGATGGTCTAAATGGCTACACCTTC. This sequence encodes CSAIDGLNGYTF.